These T cell receptor beta chains were read from a single sample in a study of shared clonotypes between healthy human individuals. Sequenced by immunoSEQ multiplex PCR; TCRdb stores in-frame clones only, minus some. The sample consists of some 980,000 clones, about three quarters of them appearing once. The sample comprised memory CD4+ T cells sorted from blood. Receptor source: a man between 18 and 35 years old in good health. Both conserved end residues are part of each CDR3. D genes are given only for firm matches. For some rows the clone size is stated as once, few or many, or as a class when expanded; others skip it.

j_call v_call clone_size d_call cdr3_nt cdr3_aa
TRBJ2-7 TRBV10-1 - TRBD1 TGCGCCAGCAGTGAGTCGGGGACAGGGGGCACCTACGAGCAGTACTTC CASSESGTGGTYEQYF
TRBJ1-4 TRBV2 once - TGTGCCAGCAGTGAAGAGATCCTGGGGGAAAAACTGTTTTTT CASSEEILGEKLFF
TRBJ1-6 TRBV2 few - TGTGCCAGCACCCAGACCACAAGTAATTCACCCCTCCACTTT CASTQTTSNSPLHF
TRBJ2-6 TRBV18 few TRBD1 TGTGCCAGCTCTACAGGGGGACAGTCCAACGTCCTGACTTTC CASSTGGQSNVLTF
TRBJ2-3 TRBV15 - TRBD1 TGTGCCACCAGCAGAGACCCGGGACAGGGCACAGATACGCAGTATTTT CATSRDPGQGTDTQYF
TRBJ2-5 TRBV5-8 - - TGTGCCAGCAGCTTGGGACAGCTAGCGGAGACCCAGTACTTC CASSLGQLAETQYF
TRBJ1-1 TRBV5-4 - TRBD1 TGTGCCAGCAGCCCAGGGGACAGATACACTGAAGCTTTCTTT CASSPGDRYTEAFF
TRBJ2-7 TRBV5-4 once TRBD2 TGTGCCAGCAGCTCGGGGGGACTAGCGGACTACGAGCAGTACTTC CASSSGGLADYEQYF
TRBJ2-7 TRBV5-4 - - TGTGCCAGCAGCTCAATGCCGGGACTGAGCTCCTACGAGCAGTACTTC CASSSMPGLSSYEQYF
TRBJ2-7 TRBV5-1 - TRBD1 TGCGCCAGCAGCTCGGGACAGGGAGCCTACGAGCAGTACTTC CASSSGQGAYEQYF
TRBJ1-1 TRBV19 few - TGTGCCAGTAGTCAGGCCCGGAACACTGAAGCTTTCTTT CASSQARNTEAFF
TRBJ1-1 TRBV29-1 - - TGCAGCTATGGGGGGGAAACTGAAGCTTTCTTT CSYGGETEAFF
TRBJ2-1 TRBV7-7 - TRBD1 TGTGCTAGCAGCTCCCCCGGACAGGGGGCCTACAATGAGCAGTTCTTC CASSSPGQGAYNEQFF
TRBJ1-1 TRBV6-6 - - TGTGCCAGCAGTCCTTTCCTACAGGGAGGCGACACTGAAGCTTTCTTT CASSPFLQGGDTEAFF
TRBJ1-3 TRBV30 few - TGTGCCTGGAGCGACCTGGGCATCTCTGGAAACACCATATATTTT CAWSDLGISGNTIYF
TRBJ1-2 TRBV4-3 - TRBD1 TGCGCCAGCAGCCAAGGCGTAGACAGGGACGGCTACACCTTC CASSQGVDRDGYTF
TRBJ2-7 TRBV2 many - TGTGCCACCGCGGGACAGAACAACTACGAGCAGTACTTC CATAGQNNYEQYF
TRBJ2-7 TRBV6-1 - TRBD1 TGTGCCAGCAGCGAGGACAGGCCGATTTACTACGAGCAGTACTTC CASSEDRPIYYEQYF
TRBJ2-7 TRBV6-6 once TRBD2 TGTGCCAGCAGTTACGAAGGCGGGGGGGCCTACGAGCAGTACTTC CASSYEGGGAYEQYF
TRBJ2-3 TRBV7-3 - TRBD1 TGTGCCAGCAGCTTGTCCCCCGGGACAGGGGGTACAGATACGCAGTATTTT CASSLSPGTGGTDTQYF
TRBJ1-2 TRBV6-1 - - TGTGCCAGCAGTGAAGAAGGGTTGTGGACCTATGGCTACACCTTC CASSEEGLWTYGYTF
TRBJ2-5 TRBV2 - - TGTGCCAGCCGAGACGAAGGGGAGACCCAGTACTTC CASRDEGETQYF
TRBJ2-7 TRBV10-3 - - TGTGCCATCAGTGAGGGGGAGAGGACCTACGAGCAGTACTTC CAISEGERTYEQYF
TRBJ1-2 TRBV10-1 - - TGCGCCAGCAGTGAGTCGCCAGGGAATGATGGCTACACCTTC CASSESPGNDGYTF
TRBJ2-5 TRBV11-1 - - TGTGCCAGCAGCTTTCACACCGACGAGACCCAGTACTTC CASSFHTDETQYF
TRBJ1-3 TRBV27 few - TGTGCCAGCTGCGCGGCAGGCGGCTCTGGAAACACCATATATTTT CASCAAGGSGNTIYF
TRBJ2-3 TRBV27 - TRBD1 TGTGCCAGCCGACGTGGGACAGCCACAGATACGCAGTATTTT CASRRGTATDTQYF
TRBJ1-1 TRBV12-2 - - TGTGCAAGTCGCTTATGCCAAGGGTTGAGGAAAGCTTTCTTT CASRLCQGLRKAFF
TRBJ2-7 TRBV11-3 - TRBD1 TGTGCCAGCAGCGCCACCGGGACAGGTGTATCCGAGCAGTACTTC CASSATGTGVSEQYF
TRBJ1-1 TRBV5-1 once TRBD1 TGCGCCAGCAGGGGGCAGGGGGACACTGAAGCTTTCTTT CASRGQGDTEAFF
TRBJ2-7 TRBV18 - TRBD1 TGTGCCAGCTCACTCCAGCGTACAGGGGACCGCGAGCAGTACTTC CASSLQRTGDREQYF
TRBJ2-3 TRBV19 - TRBD2 TGTGCCAGCCAGCGGGACCGCACAGATACGCAGTATTTT CASQRDRTDTQYF
TRBJ2-2 TRBV7-9 many TRBD1 TGTGCCAGCAGTTCGGGACAGACTTTCACCGGGGAGCTGTTTTTT CASSSGQTFTGELFF
TRBJ1-6 TRBV2 - - TGTGCCAGCACGGGAAGGTTATCTAATAATTCACCCCTCCACTTT CASTGRLSNNSPLHF
TRBJ2-7 TRBV7-6 once - TGTGCCAGCAGCGTTAAGACAGGGACTGGAGAGCAGTACTTC CASSVKTGTGEQYF
TRBJ2-1 TRBV7-2 - - TGTGCCAGCAGCTGGAGAAGGAGAAATGAGCAGTTCTTC CASSWRRRNEQFF
TRBJ2-5 TRBV7-8 - TRBD1 TGTGCCAGCAGCCAAAACAGGGGGTTGGAGACCCAGTACTTC CASSQNRGLETQYF
TRBJ2-7 TRBV19 - TRBD2 TGTGCCAGTAGTGTCGGACTAGCTTACGAGCAGTACTTC CASSVGLAYEQYF
TRBJ2-7 TRBV15 - - TGTGCCACCAGCCCTTCCGGCGGTGGGTGGGCCTACGAGCAGTACTTC CATSPSGGGWAYEQYF
TRBJ2-2 TRBV9 - - TGTGCCAGCAGCCCGACGGCGACGAACACCGGGGAGCTGTTTTTT CASSPTATNTGELFF
TRBJ2-3 TRBV5-1 - TRBD1 TGCGCCAGCAGCGGACAGGGACCTAGCACAGATACGCAGTATTTT CASSGQGPSTDTQYF
TRBJ2-7 TRBV5-1 - TRBD2 TGCGCCAGCACCCCTGCGGGGGGGGTGGGCTACGAGCAGTACTTC CASTPAGGVGYEQYF
TRBJ1-3 TRBV6-5 - - TGTGCCAGCTCTCGCTCGGTTTATGATGGAAACACCATATATTTT CASSRSVYDGNTIYF
TRBJ2-5 TRBV4-2 - - TGTGCCAGCAGCCAAATCGGTGGGGCAGAGACCCAGTACTTC CASSQIGGAETQYF
TRBJ2-1 TRBV4-3 - TRBD2 TGCGCCAGCAGCCAAGAGTCTAGCGGGGGTGAGCAGTTCTTC CASSQESSGGEQFF
TRBJ2-7 TRBV5-1 - TRBD1 TGCGCCAGCTCTCTAGGGACAGGGGCCTACGAGCAGTACTTC CASSLGTGAYEQYF
TRBJ2-1 TRBV5-1 - TRBD2 TGCGCCAGCAGCCCCGGGACTAGCGGGAGGGCCCACAATGAGCAGTTCTTC CASSPGTSGRAHNEQFF
TRBJ2-5 TRBV5-1 once - TGCGCCAGTGCCCCGGGGACGAGCCAAGAGACCCAGTACTTC CASAPGTSQETQYF
TRBJ2-1 TRBV29-1 few - TGCAGCGTTGCAGGGTTAAGTGAGCAGTTCTTC CSVAGLSEQFF
TRBJ1-6 TRBV2 - TRBD1 TGTGCCAGCAGGGCCGACAGGGGCTCCTATAATTCACCCCTCCACTTT CASRADRGSYNSPLHF
TRBJ2-5 TRBV7-7 - TRBD2 TGTGCTAGCAGGCCGGGACTAGTTTTTTCGGAGACCCAGTACTTC CASRPGLVFSETQYF
TRBJ2-2 TRBV10-3 - TRBD2 TGTGCCACCCCGAGAGTAGCGGGGGCCTCCACCGGGGAGCTGTTTTTT CATPRVAGASTGELFF
TRBJ2-7 TRBV21-1 - - TGTGCCAGCAGAAAGACTAGCGGATCCTACGAGCAGTACTTC CASRKTSGSYEQYF